This entry describes one TCR beta chain. The germline V gene has CDR1 PRHDT and CDR2 FYEKMQ (reference sequence). The V gene lost 2 bases and the J gene lost 3 bases, with 14 bases spanning the gap. The CDR3 covers 15 residues. The sample is drawn from a study of shared clonotypes between healthy human individuals. Profiled with immunoSEQ multiplex PCR; TCRdb holds only in-frame clones, not every one. Of 1,400,000 or so clones in the sample, about 98.5% were seen once. The receptor was isolated from a man aged 30-40 years in good health. The V gene is TRBV13, the J gene TRBJ2-7; tentatively, D is TRBD2 (6 bases). Source material: naive CD4+ T cells sorted from blood. Subset in this sample: CD45RA+ positively selected. CDR3 region: CASSLRGGSDYEQYF. DNA of the CDR3: TGTGCCAGCAGCTTAAGGGGAGGATCCGACTACGAGCAGTACTTC.